A selection of T cell receptor beta chains follows, all from one sample in a study of blood T cell repertoires in COVID-19. Generated by immunoSEQ multiplex PCR, the TCRdb table keeps only in-frame clones and is missing some. The sample yields about 200,000 clones, roughly nine tenths seen once. Sequencing input: peripheral blood. These receptors all come from a woman aged 70-85 years with acute or convalescent COVID-19. Each CDR3 is given with its conserved first and last residue. The D gene is left open where the match is weak. Clone size is shown for a subset of rows, as once, few, many or a class of expanded clone.

v_gene: TRBV4-1; j_gene: TRBJ2-2; abundance: .; d_gene: TRBD2; CDR3nt: TGCGCCAGCAGCCAATCGACTAGCGGGGCGAACACCGGGGAGCTGTTTTTT; CDR3aa: CASSQSTSGANTGELFF
v_gene: TRBV5-1; j_gene: TRBJ2-5; abundance: .; d_gene: TRBD2; CDR3nt: TGCGCCAGCAGCTTGGTTAGCGGGGGGGCCAGGGAGACCCAGTACTTC; CDR3aa: CASSLVSGGARETQYF
v_gene: TRBV4-3; j_gene: TRBJ2-7; abundance: .; d_gene: .; CDR3nt: TGCGCCAGCAGCCAATTCCTCTCCTACGAGCAGTACTTC; CDR3aa: CASSQFLSYEQYF
v_gene: TRBV28; j_gene: TRBJ1-4; abundance: few; d_gene: .; CDR3nt: TGTGCCAGCGGATCCATAGGAGGGGCAACTAATGAAAAACTGTTTTTT; CDR3aa: CASGSIGGATNEKLFF
v_gene: TRBV5-6; j_gene: TRBJ1-5; abundance: .; d_gene: .; CDR3nt: TGTGCCAGCAGCTTGCCCGGGGGCAATCAGCCCCAGCATTTT; CDR3aa: CASSLPGGNQPQHF
v_gene: TRBV3-1/TRBV3-2; j_gene: TRBJ2-6; abundance: .; d_gene: TRBD2; CDR3nt: TGTGCCAGCAGCCGGGGACTAGCGGGGGGTCCTGGGGCCAACGTCCTGACTTTC; CDR3aa: CASSRGLAGGPGANVLTF
v_gene: TRBV12-3/TRBV12-4; j_gene: TRBJ2-5; abundance: .; d_gene: .; CDR3nt: TGTGCCAGCAGTTCCTTCCTAGGAGAGACCCAGTACTTC; CDR3aa: CASSSFLGETQYF
v_gene: TRBV3-1/TRBV3-2; j_gene: TRBJ1-1; abundance: .; d_gene: .; CDR3nt: TGTGCCAGCAGGGGCGGACCGGGGAGGAACACTGAAGCTTTCTTT; CDR3aa: CASRGGPGRNTEAFF
v_gene: TRBV9; j_gene: TRBJ1-1; abundance: .; d_gene: .; CDR3nt: TGTGCCAGCAGTCCTATCGTGACTCCGGGCACTGAAGCTTTCTTT; CDR3aa: CASSPIVTPGTEAFF
v_gene: TRBV5-1; j_gene: TRBJ1-1; abundance: once; d_gene: TRBD1; CDR3nt: TGCGCCAGCAGCTTGGAAGGGGGCAGAGCTGAAGCTTTCTTT; CDR3aa: CASSLEGGRAEAFF
v_gene: TRBV6-6; j_gene: TRBJ1-1; abundance: .; d_gene: .; CDR3nt: TGTGCCAGCAGAATCGGGAGCAACACTGAAGCTTTCTTT; CDR3aa: CASRIGSNTEAFF
v_gene: TRBV28; j_gene: TRBJ2-7; abundance: .; d_gene: TRBD2; CDR3nt: TGTGCCAGCAGGGAAGCGGGAGTTGACGAGCAGTACTTC; CDR3aa: CASREAGVDEQYF
v_gene: TRBV9; j_gene: TRBJ2-4; abundance: .; d_gene: TRBD2; CDR3nt: TGTGCCAGCAGCGTAGCGGGAGGGCCGGCGAACATTCAGTACTTC; CDR3aa: CASSVAGGPANIQYF
v_gene: TRBV3-1/TRBV3-2; j_gene: TRBJ2-5; abundance: .; d_gene: TRBD2; CDR3nt: TGTGCCAGCAGCCAAGGACTAGCGGGGGAGGCAGAGACCCAGTACTTC; CDR3aa: CASSQGLAGEAETQYF
v_gene: TRBV27; j_gene: TRBJ2-1; abundance: .; d_gene: .; CDR3nt: TGTGCCAGCAGTTTATACCTAGGTTACAATGAGCAGTTCTTC; CDR3aa: CASSLYLGYNEQFF
v_gene: TRBV18; j_gene: TRBJ1-1; abundance: few; d_gene: .; CDR3nt: TGTGCCAGCTCACCCCGGGAAACCACTGAAGCTTTCTTT; CDR3aa: CASSPRETTEAFF
v_gene: TRBV12-3/TRBV12-4; j_gene: TRBJ1-2; abundance: .; d_gene: .; CDR3nt: TGTGCCAGCGGGCAGGCTAACTATGGCTACACCTTC; CDR3aa: CASGQANYGYTF
v_gene: TRBV5-1; j_gene: TRBJ1-5; abundance: once; d_gene: .; CDR3nt: TGCGCCAGCAGCTCGGCCGGGGGCAATCAGCCCCAGCATTTT; CDR3aa: CASSSAGGNQPQHF
v_gene: TRBV6-1; j_gene: TRBJ1-5; abundance: .; d_gene: .; CDR3nt: TGTGCCAGCAGTGAACTGGCAGGGGAGTATCAGCCCCAGCATTTT; CDR3aa: CASSELAGEYQPQHF
v_gene: TRBV2; j_gene: TRBJ2-6; abundance: .; d_gene: TRBD1; CDR3nt: TGTGCCAGCAGGCCGGGACAGGGGGCTCAGGGGGCCAACGTCCTGACTTTC; CDR3aa: CASRPGQGAQGANVLTF
v_gene: TRBV24-1; j_gene: TRBJ1-5; abundance: .; d_gene: TRBD1; CDR3nt: TGTGCCACCAGTGATCCAGGGACAGGGGATAATCAGCCCCAGCATTTT; CDR3aa: CATSDPGTGDNQPQHF
v_gene: TRBV2; j_gene: TRBJ2-3; abundance: .; d_gene: TRBD2; CDR3nt: TGTGCCAGCAGTGGAGGACTAGCCACAGATACGCAGTATTTT; CDR3aa: CASSGGLATDTQYF
v_gene: TRBV11-3; j_gene: TRBJ2-3; abundance: .; d_gene: TRBD2; CDR3nt: TGTGCCAGCAGCTGGTCACTAGCGGGAGGTACAGATACGCAGTATTTT; CDR3aa: CASSWSLAGGTDTQYF
v_gene: TRBV6-1; j_gene: TRBJ2-3; abundance: .; d_gene: .; CDR3nt: TGTGCCAGCAGGCCCACAGGGTCGGGCACAGATACGCAGTATTTT; CDR3aa: CASRPTGSGTDTQYF
v_gene: TRBV19; j_gene: TRBJ2-3; abundance: .; d_gene: .; CDR3nt: TGTGCCAGTAGTACCCAGCGGTTAAGCACAGATACGCAGTATTTT; CDR3aa: CASSTQRLSTDTQYF
v_gene: TRBV5-4; j_gene: TRBJ1-5; abundance: .; d_gene: .; CDR3nt: TGTGCCAGCAGCTTCATCACAGGGAATGGTCAGCCCCAGCATTTT; CDR3aa: CASSFITGNGQPQHF
v_gene: TRBV18; j_gene: TRBJ1-1; abundance: .; d_gene: TRBD1; CDR3nt: TGTGCCAGCTCACCGCGGCAGGGGGACACTGAAGCTTTCTTT; CDR3aa: CASSPRQGDTEAFF
v_gene: TRBV3-1/TRBV3-2; j_gene: TRBJ2-3; abundance: once; d_gene: .; CDR3nt: TGTGCCAGCAGCCAGGCCACAGATACGCAGTATTTT; CDR3aa: CASSQATDTQYF
v_gene: TRBV11-2; j_gene: TRBJ1-2; abundance: .; d_gene: .; CDR3nt: TGTGCCACCGCGGGGAACACACTTAACTATGGCTACACCTTC; CDR3aa: CATAGNTLNYGYTF
v_gene: TRBV2; j_gene: TRBJ1-5; abundance: .; d_gene: TRBD1; CDR3nt: TGTGCCAGCAGTGACAGGGGGGCTAATCAGCCCCAGCATTTT; CDR3aa: CASSDRGANQPQHF
v_gene: TRBV3-1/TRBV3-2; j_gene: TRBJ2-7; abundance: .; d_gene: .; CDR3nt: TGTGCCAGCAGCCAAGGCGGTTTCTCCGAGCAGTACTTC; CDR3aa: CASSQGGFSEQYF
v_gene: TRBV5-4; j_gene: TRBJ2-3; abundance: .; d_gene: .; CDR3nt: TGTGCCAGCAGCTTGAGTAGACTCCAGCCGGATACGCAGTATTTT; CDR3aa: CASSLSRLQPDTQYF
v_gene: TRBV19; j_gene: TRBJ2-3; abundance: many; d_gene: .; CDR3nt: TGTGCCAGTAGTCGCAGGGCTGGAACAGATACGCAGTATTTT; CDR3aa: CASSRRAGTDTQYF
v_gene: TRBV6-2/TRBV6-3; j_gene: TRBJ2-7; abundance: few; d_gene: TRBD1; CDR3nt: TGTGCCAGCAGCCTAGGGGGCTTTTACGAGCAGTACTTC; CDR3aa: CASSLGGFYEQYF
v_gene: TRBV19; j_gene: TRBJ1-3; abundance: .; d_gene: .; CDR3nt: TGTGCCAGTAGTATCTCCCGGGTCTCTGGAAACACCATATATTTT; CDR3aa: CASSISRVSGNTIYF
v_gene: TRBV5-6; j_gene: TRBJ1-3; abundance: .; d_gene: .; CDR3nt: TGTGCCAGCTACTCGGGAACGTCTGGAAACACCATATATTTT; CDR3aa: CASYSGTSGNTIYF
v_gene: TRBV3-1/TRBV3-2; j_gene: TRBJ1-6; abundance: .; d_gene: .; CDR3nt: TGTGCCAGCAGCCAAGGGGGGCAGCTTTATAATTCACCCCTCCACTTT; CDR3aa: CASSQGGQLYNSPLHF
v_gene: TRBV28; j_gene: TRBJ2-3; abundance: .; d_gene: .; CDR3nt: TGTGCCAGCAGTTTTGGGCAGGGAAACACAGATACGCAGTATTTT; CDR3aa: CASSFGQGNTDTQYF
v_gene: TRBV5-5; j_gene: TRBJ1-5; abundance: once; d_gene: TRBD1; CDR3nt: TGTGCCAGCAGCTTGGCAGGACAGGGTGTGAGCAATCAGCCCCAGCATTTT; CDR3aa: CASSLAGQGVSNQPQHF
v_gene: TRBV2; j_gene: TRBJ2-7; abundance: .; d_gene: TRBD2; CDR3nt: TGTGCCGGTGAAAGCGGGAGCTCCTACGAGCAGTACTTC; CDR3aa: CAGESGSSYEQYF
v_gene: TRBV7-9; j_gene: TRBJ1-4; abundance: .; d_gene: TRBD1; CDR3nt: TGTGCCAGCAGATCAGTACAGGGGAGAGGAGAAAAACTGTTTTTT; CDR3aa: CASRSVQGRGEKLFF